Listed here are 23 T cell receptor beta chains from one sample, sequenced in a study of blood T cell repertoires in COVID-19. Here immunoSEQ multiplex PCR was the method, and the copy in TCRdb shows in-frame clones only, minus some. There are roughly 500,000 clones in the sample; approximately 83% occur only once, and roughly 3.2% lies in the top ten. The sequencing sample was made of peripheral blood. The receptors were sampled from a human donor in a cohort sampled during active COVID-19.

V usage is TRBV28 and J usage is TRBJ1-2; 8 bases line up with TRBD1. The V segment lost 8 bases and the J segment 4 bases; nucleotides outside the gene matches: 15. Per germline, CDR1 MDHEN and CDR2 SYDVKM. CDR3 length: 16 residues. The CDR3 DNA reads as TGTGCCAGCTTATATCGGCCAGGGGGCGATCTCTATGGCTACACCTTC. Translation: CASLYRPGGDLYGYTF.

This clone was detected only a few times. Here the CDR3 DNA reads TGTGCCAGCAGCTTATCATCTGCGCAGGGCAGCGAGCAGTACTTC. This sequence encodes CASSLSSAQGSEQYF. V and J are TRBV7-2 and TRBJ2-7; perhaps TRBD1 as D (5 bases). The CDR3 totals 15 residues. Germline CDR1 is SGHTA and CDR2 is FQGNSA. The V and J ends lost 2 bases and 6 bases respectively, with 17 bases between them. The whole variable domain, remainder taken from reference TRBV7-2 and TRBJ2-7, is GAGVSQSPSNKVTEKGKDVELRCDPISGHTALYWYRQSLGQGLEFLIYFQGNSAPDKSGLPSDRFSAERTGGSVSTLTIQRTQQEDSAVYLCASSLSSAQGSEQYFGPGTRLTVT.

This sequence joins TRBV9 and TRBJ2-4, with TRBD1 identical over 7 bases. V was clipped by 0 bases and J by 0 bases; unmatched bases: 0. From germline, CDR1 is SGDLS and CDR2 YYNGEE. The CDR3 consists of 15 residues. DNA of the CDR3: TGTGCCAGCAGCGTAGCAGGGGGAGCCAAAAACATTCAGTACTTC. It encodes CASSVAGGAKNIQYF.

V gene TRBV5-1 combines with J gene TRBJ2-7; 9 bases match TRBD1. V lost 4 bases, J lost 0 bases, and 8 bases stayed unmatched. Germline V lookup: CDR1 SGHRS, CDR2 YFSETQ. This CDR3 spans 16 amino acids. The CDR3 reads CASSGDRAYSSYEQYF. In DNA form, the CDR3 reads TGCGCCAGCAGCGGGGACAGGGCCTATAGCTCCTACGAGCAGTACTTC.

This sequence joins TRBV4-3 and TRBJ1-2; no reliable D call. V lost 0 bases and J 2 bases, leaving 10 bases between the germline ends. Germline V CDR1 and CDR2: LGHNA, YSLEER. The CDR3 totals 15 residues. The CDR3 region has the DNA TGCGCCAGCAGCCAAGAAACAGATCGAAACTATGGCTACACCTTC. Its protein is CASSQETDRNYGYTF.

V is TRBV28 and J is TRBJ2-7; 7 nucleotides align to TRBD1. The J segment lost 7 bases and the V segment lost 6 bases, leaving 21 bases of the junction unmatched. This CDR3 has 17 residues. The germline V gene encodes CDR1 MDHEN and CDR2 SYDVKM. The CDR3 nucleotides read TGTGCCAGCAGCCTCCATGGCGGACAGGAGCCTAGGGGAGAGCAGTACTTC. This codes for CASSLHGGQEPRGEQYF.

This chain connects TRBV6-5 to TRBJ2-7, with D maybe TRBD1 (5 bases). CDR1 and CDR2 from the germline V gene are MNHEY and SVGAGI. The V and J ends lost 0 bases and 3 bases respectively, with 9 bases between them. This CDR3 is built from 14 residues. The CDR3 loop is CASSYSPGFYEQYF. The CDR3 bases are TGTGCCAGCAGTTACTCGCCAGGGTTCTACGAGCAGTACTTC.

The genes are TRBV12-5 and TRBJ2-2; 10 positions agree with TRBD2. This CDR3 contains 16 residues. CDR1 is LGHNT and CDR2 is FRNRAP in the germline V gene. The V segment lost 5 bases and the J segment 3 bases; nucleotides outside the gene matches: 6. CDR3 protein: CASGPSGRKDTGELFF. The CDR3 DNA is TGTGCTAGTGGTCCTAGCGGGAGAAAGGACACCGGGGAGCTGTTTTTT.

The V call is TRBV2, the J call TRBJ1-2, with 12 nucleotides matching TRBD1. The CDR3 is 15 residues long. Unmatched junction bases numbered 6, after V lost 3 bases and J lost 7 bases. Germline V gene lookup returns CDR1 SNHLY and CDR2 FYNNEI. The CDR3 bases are TGTGCCAGCAGTGACCAGGGACAGGGGGCGAGTGGCTACACCTTC. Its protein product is CASSDQGQGASGYTF.

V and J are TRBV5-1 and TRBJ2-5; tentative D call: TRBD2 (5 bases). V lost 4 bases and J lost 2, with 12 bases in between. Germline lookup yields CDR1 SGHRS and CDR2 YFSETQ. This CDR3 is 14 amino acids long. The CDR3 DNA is TGCGCCAGCAGCCACGGGGATCGACAAGAGACCCAGTACTTC. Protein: CASSHGDRQETQYF.

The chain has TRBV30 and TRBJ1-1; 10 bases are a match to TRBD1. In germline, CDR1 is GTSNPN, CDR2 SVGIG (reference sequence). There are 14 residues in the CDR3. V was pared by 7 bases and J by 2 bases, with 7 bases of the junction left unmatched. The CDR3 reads CALRDRGGNTEAFF. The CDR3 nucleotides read TGTGCCTTAAGGGACAGGGGAGGAAACACTGAAGCTTTCTTT.

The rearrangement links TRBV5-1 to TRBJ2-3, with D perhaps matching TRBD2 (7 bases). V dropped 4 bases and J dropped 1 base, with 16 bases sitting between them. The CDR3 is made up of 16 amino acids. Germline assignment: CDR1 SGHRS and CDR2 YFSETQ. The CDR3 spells CASSPGGRGRTDTQYF. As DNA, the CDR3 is TGCGCCAGCAGCCCCGGGGGGCGGGGGCGCACAGATACGCAGTATTTT.

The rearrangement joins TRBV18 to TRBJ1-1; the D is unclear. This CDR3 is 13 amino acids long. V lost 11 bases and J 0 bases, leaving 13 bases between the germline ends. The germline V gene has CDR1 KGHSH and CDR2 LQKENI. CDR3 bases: TGTGCCGGCGCACGACTCATGAACACTGAAGCTTTCTTT. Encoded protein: CAGARLMNTEAFF.

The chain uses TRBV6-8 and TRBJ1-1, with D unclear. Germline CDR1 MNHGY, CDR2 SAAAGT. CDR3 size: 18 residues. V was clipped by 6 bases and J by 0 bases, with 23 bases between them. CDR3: CASRLRHTLTGMNTEAFF. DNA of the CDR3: TGTGCCAGCAGGCTCCGGCACACCCTAACGGGGATGAACACTGAAGCTTTCTTT.

The CDR3 loop reads CASSTYSSATNEKLFF. For the CDR3, the DNA is TGTGCCAGTTCGACATACTCTTCTGCAACTAATGAAAAACTGTTTTTT. This chain uses TRBV2 with TRBJ1-4; D ambiguous. This CDR3 is 16 amino acids long. The germline CDR1 and CDR2 sequences are SNHLY and FYNNEI. V dropped 9 bases and J dropped 0 bases, with 17 bases sitting between them.

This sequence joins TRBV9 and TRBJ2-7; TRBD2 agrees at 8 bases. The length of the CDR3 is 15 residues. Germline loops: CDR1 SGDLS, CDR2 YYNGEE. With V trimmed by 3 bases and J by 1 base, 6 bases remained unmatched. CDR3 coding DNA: TGTGCCAGCAGCGCGCGAGCGGGAGTGTCCTACGAGCAGTACTTC. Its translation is CASSARAGVSYEQYF.

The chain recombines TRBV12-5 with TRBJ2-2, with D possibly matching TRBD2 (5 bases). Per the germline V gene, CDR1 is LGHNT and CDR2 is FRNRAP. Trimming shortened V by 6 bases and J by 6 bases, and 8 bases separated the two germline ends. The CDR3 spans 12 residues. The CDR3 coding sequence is TGTGCTAGTGGGAGGGTTTCCGGGGAGCTGTTTTTT. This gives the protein CASGRVSGELFF.

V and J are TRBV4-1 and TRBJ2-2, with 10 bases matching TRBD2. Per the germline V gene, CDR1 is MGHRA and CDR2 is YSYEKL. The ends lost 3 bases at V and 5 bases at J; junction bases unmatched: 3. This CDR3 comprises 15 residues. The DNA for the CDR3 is TGCGCCAGCAGCCAGGGGACTAGCGTTACCGGGGAGCTGTTTTTT. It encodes CASSQGTSVTGELFF.

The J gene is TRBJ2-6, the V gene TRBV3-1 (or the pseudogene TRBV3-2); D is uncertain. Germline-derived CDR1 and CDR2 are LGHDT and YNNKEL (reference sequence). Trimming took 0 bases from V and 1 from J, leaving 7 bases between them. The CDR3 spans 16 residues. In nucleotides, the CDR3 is TGTGCCAGCAGCCAAGACCCCCCGTCTGGGGCCAACGTCCTGACTTTC. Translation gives CASSQDPPSGANVLTF.

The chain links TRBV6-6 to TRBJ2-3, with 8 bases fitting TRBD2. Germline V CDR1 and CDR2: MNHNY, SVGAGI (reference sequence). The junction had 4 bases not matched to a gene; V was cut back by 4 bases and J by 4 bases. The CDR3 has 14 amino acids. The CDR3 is CASSLAGLSDTQYF. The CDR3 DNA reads TGTGCCAGCAGTTTAGCGGGATTATCAGATACGCAGTATTTT.

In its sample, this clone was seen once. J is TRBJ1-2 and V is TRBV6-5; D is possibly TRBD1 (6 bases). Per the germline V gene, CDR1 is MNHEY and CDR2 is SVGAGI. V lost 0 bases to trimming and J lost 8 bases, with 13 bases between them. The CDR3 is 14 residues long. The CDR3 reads CASSYSLGAWGYTF. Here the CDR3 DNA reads TGTGCCAGCAGTTACTCGCTGGGGGCCTGGGGCTACACCTTC.

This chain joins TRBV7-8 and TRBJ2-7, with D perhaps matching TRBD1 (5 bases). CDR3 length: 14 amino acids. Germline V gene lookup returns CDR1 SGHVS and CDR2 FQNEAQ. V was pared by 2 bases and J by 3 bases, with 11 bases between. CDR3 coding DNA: TGTGCCAGCAGCTTATCCCAGGGTTACTACGAGCAGTACTTC. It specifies CASSLSQGYYEQYF.

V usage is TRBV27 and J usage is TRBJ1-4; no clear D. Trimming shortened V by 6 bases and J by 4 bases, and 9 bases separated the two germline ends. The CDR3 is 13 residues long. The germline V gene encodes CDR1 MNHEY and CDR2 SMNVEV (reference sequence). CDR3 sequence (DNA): TGTGCCAGCAGCTCCGAGTATAATGAAAAACTGTTTTTT. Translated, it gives CASSSEYNEKLFF. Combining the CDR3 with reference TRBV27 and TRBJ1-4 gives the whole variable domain EAQVTQNPRYLITVTGKKLTVTCSQNMNHEYMSWYRQDPGLGLRQIYYSMNVEVTDKGDVPEGYKVSRKEKRNFPLILESPSPNQTSLYFCASSSEYNEKLFFGSGTQLSVL.